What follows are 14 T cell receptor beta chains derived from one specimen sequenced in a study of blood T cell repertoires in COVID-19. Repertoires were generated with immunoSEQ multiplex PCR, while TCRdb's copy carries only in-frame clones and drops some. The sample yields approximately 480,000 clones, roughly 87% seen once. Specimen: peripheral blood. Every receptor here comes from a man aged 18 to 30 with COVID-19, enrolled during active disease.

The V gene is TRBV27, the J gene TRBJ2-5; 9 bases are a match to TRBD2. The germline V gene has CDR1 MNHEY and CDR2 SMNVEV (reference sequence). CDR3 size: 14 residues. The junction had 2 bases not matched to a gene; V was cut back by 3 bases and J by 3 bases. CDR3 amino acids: CASSFSGSEETQYF. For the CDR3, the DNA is TGTGCCAGCAGTTTTAGCGGGAGTGAAGAGACCCAGTACTTC.

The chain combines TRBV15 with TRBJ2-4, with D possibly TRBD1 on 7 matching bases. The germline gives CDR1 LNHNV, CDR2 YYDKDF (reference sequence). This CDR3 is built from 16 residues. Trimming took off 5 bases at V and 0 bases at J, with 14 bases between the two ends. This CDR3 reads CATSAGQPLAKNIQYF. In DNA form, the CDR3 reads TGTGCCACCAGCGCGGGACAGCCCTTAGCCAAAAACATTCAGTACTTC.

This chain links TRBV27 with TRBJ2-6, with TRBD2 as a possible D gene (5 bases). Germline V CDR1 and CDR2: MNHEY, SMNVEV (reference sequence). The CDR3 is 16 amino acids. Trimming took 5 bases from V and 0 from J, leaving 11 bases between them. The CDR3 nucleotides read TGTGCCAGCAGTCGGGATGTCGGCTCTGGGGCCAACGTCCTGACTTTC. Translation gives CASSRDVGSGANVLTF.

The CDR3 reads CASSQGQGHSPLHF. Here the CDR3 DNA reads TGTGCCAGCTCACAAGGACAGGGCCATTCACCCCTCCACTTT. The chain is built from TRBV18 and TRBJ1-6; 8 bases are shared with TRBD1. The CDR3 contains 14 residues. V shed 4 bases and J 8 bases; nucleotides not matched to a gene: 4. Germline CDR1 and CDR2: KGHSH and LQKENI.

CDR3 residues: CASTGLAGASYNEQFF. For the CDR3, the DNA is TGTGCCAGTACGGGACTAGCGGGAGCCTCCTACAATGAGCAGTTCTTC. The rearrangement links TRBV19 to TRBJ2-1; TRBD2 matches 14 bases. CDR1 is LNHDA and CDR2 is SQIVND in the germline V gene (reference sequence). There are 16 residues in the CDR3. V was clipped by 7 bases and J by 0 bases; unmatched bases: 2.

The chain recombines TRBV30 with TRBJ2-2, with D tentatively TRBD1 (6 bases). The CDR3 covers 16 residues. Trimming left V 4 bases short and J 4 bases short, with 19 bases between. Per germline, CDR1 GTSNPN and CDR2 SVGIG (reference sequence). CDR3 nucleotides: TGTGCCTGGACCCCACGGTGGGGGCAGGGCACCGGGGAGCTGTTTTTT. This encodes CAWTPRWGQGTGELFF. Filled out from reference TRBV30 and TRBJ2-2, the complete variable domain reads SQTIHQWPATLVQPVGSPLSLECTVEGTSNPNLYWYRQAAGRGLQLLFYSVGIGQISSEVPQNLSASRPQDRQFILSSKKLLLSDSGFYLCAWTPRWGQGTGELFFGEGSRLTVL.

This CDR3 reads CASMASGVTDTQYF. The CDR3 region has the DNA TGTGCCAGTATGGCTAGCGGGGTCACAGATACGCAGTATTTT. The chain is built from TRBV19 and TRBJ2-3, with 9 bases aligning to TRBD2. The ends lost 7 bases at V and 2 bases at J; junction bases unmatched: 4. This CDR3 is 14 amino acids long. Germline V gene data show CDR1 as LNHDA and CDR2 as SQIVND (reference sequence).

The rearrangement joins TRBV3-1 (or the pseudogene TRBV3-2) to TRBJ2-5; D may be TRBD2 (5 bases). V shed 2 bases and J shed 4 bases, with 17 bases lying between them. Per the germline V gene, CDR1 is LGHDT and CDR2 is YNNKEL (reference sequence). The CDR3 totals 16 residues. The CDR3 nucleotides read TGTGCCAGCAGCCAAAGCGGTGGAGAAAACCCAGAGACCCAGTACTTC. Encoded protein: CASSQSGGENPETQYF.

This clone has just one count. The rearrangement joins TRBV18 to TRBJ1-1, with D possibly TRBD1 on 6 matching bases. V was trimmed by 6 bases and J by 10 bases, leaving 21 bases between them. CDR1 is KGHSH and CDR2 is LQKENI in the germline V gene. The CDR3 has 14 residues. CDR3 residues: CASSVRGDGMIAFF. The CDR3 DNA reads TGTGCCAGCTCGGTCAGGGGCGACGGGATGATAGCTTTCTTT.

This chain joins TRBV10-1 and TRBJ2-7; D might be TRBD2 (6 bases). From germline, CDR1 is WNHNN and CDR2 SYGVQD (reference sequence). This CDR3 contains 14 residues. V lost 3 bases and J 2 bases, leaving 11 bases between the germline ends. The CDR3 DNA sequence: TGCGCCAGCAGTGATGGGCGGGGAACCTACGAGCAGTACTTC. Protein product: CASSDGRGTYEQYF.

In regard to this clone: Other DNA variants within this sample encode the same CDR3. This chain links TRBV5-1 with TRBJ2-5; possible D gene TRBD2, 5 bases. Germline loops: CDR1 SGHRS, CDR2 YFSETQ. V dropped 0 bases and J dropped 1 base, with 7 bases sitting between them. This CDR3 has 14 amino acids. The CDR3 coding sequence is TGCGCCAGCAGCTTGGGAGGACTCCAAGAGACCCAGTACTTC. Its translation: CASSLGGLQETQYF.

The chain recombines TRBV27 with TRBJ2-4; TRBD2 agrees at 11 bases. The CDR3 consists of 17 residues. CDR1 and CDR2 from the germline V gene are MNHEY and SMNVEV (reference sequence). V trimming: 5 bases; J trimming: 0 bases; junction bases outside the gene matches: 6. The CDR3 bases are TGTGCCAGCAGTGGGACTAGCGGCTCTCTAGCCAAAAACATTCAGTACTTC. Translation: CASSGTSGSLAKNIQYF.

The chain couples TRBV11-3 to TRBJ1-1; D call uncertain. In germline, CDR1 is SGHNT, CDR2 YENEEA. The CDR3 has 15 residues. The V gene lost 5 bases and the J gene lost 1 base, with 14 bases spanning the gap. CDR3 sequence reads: CASSHPGTENTEAFF. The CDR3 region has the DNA TGTGCCAGCAGCCACCCGGGAACGGAGAACACTGAAGCTTTCTTT. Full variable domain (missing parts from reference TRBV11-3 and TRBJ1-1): EAGVVQSPRYKIIEKKQPVAFWCNPISGHNTLYWYLQNLGQGPELLIRYENEEAVDDSQLPKDRFSAERLKGVDSTLKIQPAELGDSAVYLCASSHPGTENTEAFFGQGTRLTVV.

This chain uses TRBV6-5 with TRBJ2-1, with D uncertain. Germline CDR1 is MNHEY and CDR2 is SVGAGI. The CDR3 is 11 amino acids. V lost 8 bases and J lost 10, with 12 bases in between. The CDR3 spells CASGRTWEQFF. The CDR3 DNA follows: TGTGCCAGCGGTAGAACGTGGGAGCAGTTCTTC.